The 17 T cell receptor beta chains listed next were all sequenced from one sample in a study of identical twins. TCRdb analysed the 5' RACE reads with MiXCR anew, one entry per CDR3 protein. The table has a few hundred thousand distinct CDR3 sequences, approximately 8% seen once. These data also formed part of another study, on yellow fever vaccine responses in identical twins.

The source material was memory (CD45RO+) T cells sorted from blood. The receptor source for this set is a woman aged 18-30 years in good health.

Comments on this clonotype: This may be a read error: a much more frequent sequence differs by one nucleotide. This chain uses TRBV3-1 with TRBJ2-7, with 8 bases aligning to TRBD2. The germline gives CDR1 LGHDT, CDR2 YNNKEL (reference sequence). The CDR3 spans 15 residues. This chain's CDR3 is CASTQVPGGGYEQYF. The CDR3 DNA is TGTGCCAGCACCCAAGTGCCGGGAGGGGGCTACGAGCAGTACTTC.

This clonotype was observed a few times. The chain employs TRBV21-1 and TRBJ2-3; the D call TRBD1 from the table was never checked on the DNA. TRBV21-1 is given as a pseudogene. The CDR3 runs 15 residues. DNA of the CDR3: TGTGCCAGCAGCCAAAGGGGGCGGGCGCCAGATACGCAGTATTTT. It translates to CASSQRGRAPDTQYF.

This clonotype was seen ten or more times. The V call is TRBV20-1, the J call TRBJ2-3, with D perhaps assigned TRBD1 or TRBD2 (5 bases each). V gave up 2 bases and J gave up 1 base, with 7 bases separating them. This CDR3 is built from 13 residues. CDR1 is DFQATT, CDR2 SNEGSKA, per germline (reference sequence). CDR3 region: CSARWDGTDTQYF. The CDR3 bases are TGCAGTGCTAGATGGGACGGCACAGATACGCAGTATTTT.

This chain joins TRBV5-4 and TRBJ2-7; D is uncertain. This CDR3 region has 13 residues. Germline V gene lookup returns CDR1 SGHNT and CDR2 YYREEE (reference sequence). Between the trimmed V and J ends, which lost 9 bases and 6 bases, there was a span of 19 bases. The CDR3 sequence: CATKDRTALEQYF. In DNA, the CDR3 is TGTGCCACCAAAGACCGGACGGCCCTCGAGCAGTACTTC.

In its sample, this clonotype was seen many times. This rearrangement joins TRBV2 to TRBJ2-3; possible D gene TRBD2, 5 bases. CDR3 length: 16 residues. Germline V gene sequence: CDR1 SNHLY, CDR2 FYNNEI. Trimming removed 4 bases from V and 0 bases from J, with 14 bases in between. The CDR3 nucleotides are TGTGCCAGCAGTGTCCGACTAACCCCTAGCACAGATACGCAGTATTTT. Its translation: CASSVRLTPSTDTQYF.

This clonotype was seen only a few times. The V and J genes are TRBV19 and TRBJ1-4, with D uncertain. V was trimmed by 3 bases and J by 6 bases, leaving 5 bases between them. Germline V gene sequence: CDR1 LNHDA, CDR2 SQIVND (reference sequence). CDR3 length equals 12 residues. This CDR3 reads CASSIPYEKLFF. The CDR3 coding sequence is TGTGCCAGTAGTATCCCGTATGAAAAACTGTTTTTT.

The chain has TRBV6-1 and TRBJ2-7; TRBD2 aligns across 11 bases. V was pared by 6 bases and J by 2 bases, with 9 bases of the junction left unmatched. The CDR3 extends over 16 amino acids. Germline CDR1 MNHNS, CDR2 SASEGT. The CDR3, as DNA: TGTGCCAGCAGCCGCCGGCTAGCGGGAGGAACCTACGAGCAGTACTTC. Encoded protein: CASSRRLAGGTYEQYF.

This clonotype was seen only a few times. The chain's CDR3 is CASRPTGEGYGYTF. CDR3 bases: TGTGCCAGCAGACCTACTGGGGAGGGCTATGGCTACACCTTC. The chain employs TRBV12-3 or TRBV12-4 and TRBJ1-2; no reliable D call. Trimming took off 6 bases at V and 4 bases at J, with 15 bases between the two ends. The CDR3 extends over 14 amino acids.

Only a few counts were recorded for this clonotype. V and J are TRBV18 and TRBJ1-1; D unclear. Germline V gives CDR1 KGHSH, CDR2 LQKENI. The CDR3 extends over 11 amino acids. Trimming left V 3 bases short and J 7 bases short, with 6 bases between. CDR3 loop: CASSPGNEAFF. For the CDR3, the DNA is TGTGCCAGCTCACCTGGGAATGAAGCTTTCTTT.

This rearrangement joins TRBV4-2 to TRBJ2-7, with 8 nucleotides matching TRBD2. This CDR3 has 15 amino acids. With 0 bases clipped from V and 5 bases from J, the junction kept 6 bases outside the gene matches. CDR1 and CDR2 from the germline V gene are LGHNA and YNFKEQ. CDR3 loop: CASSQETGRVDEQYF. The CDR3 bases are TGTGCCAGCAGCCAAGAAACCGGGAGGGTCGACGAGCAGTACTTC.

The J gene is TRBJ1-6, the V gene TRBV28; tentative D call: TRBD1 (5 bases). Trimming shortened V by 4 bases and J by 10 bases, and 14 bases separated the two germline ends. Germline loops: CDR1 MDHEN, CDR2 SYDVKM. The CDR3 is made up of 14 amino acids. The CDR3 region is CASSSGIGPSPLHF. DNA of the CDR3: TGTGCCAGCAGTTCAGGGATCGGGCCCTCACCCCTCCACTTT.

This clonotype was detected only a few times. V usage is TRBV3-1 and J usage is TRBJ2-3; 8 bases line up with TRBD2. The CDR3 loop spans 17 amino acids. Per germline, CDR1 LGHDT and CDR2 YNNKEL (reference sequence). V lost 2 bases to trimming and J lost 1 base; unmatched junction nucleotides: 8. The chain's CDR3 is CASSQILSAGGTDTQYF. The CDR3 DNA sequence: TGTGCCAGCAGCCAAATCTTGTCAGCGGGGGGCACAGATACGCAGTATTTT.

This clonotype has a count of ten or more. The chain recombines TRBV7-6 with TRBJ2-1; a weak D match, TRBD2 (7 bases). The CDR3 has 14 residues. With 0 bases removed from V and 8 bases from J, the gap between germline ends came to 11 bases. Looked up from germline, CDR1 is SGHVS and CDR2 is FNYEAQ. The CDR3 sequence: CASSLARGGHEQFF. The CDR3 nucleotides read TGTGCCAGCAGCTTAGCTAGGGGGGGCCATGAGCAGTTCTTC.

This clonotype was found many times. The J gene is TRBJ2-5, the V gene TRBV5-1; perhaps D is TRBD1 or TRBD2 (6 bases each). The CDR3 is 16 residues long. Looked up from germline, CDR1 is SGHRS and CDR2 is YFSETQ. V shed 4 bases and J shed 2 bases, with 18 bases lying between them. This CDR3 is CASSPGGTNNQETQYF. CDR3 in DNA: TGCGCCAGCAGCCCCGGAGGGACAAACAATCAAGAGACCCAGTACTTC.

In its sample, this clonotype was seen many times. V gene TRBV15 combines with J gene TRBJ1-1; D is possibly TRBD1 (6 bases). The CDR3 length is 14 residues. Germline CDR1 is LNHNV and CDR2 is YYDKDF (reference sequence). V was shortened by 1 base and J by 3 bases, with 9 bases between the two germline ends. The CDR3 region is CATSRAGGHTEAFF. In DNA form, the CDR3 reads TGTGCCACCAGCAGAGCTGGGGGGCACACTGAAGCTTTCTTT. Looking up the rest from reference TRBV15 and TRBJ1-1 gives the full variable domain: DAMVIQNPRYQVTQFGKPVTLSCSQTLNHNVMYWYQQKSSQAPKLLFHYYDKDFNNEADTPDNFQSRRPNTSFCFLDIRSPGLGDTAMYLCATSRAGGHTEAFFGQGTRLTVV.

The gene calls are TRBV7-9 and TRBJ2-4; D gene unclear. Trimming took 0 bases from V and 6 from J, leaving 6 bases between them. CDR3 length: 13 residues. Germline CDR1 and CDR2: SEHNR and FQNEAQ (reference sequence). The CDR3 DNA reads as TGTGCCAGCAGCTTAGCGTCCGCAAACATTCAGTACTTC. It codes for CASSLASANIQYF.

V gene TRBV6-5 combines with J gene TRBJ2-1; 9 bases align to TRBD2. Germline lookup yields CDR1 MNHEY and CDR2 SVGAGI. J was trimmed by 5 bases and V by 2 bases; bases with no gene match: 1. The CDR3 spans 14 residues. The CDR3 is CASSYASGNNEQFF. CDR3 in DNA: TGTGCCAGCAGTTACGCTAGCGGGAACAATGAGCAGTTCTTC.